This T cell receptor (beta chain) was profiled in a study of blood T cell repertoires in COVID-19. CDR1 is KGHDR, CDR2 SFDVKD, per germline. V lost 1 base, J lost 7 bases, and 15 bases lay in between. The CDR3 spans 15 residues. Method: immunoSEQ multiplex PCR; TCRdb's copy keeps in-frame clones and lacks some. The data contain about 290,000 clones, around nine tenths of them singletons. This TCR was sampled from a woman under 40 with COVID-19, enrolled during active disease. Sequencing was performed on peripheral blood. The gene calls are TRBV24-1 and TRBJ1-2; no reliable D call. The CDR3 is CATSDFSGRYGGYTF. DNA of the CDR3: TGTGCCACCAGTGATTTTAGTGGCAGGTATGGTGGCTACACCTTC.